A single TCR beta chain is shown here with its context. In germline, CDR1 is KGHSH, CDR2 LQKENI. The CDR3 length is 16 residues. The V and J ends lost 0 bases and 4 bases, in that order; junction bases with no gene match: 6. This specimen comes from a study of blood T cell repertoires in COVID-19. The overall study: The study drew acute and convalescent COVID-19 samples from the United States, Italy and Spain. From T cells, B-cell-depleted T cells, or PBMCs came the material, which was cDNA or gDNA.

In the original workflow: How many nucleated cells were present was estimated from reference gene primer amplification. This table comes from immunoSEQ multiplex PCR, and its TCRdb copy is limited to in-frame clones, with some not included. That table furnishes V, J and clone size, whereas the DNA furnished D and trimming. The sample has 230,000 or so clones, around 82% seen once. The chain has TRBV18 and TRBJ2-1; TRBD1 agrees at 7 bases. This clonotype was sampled from a middle-aged man with active or convalescent COVID-19. Input material: peripheral blood. The CDR3 here is CASSPPGTATYNEQFF. The DNA for the CDR3 is TGTGCCAGCTCACCACCGGGGACAGCCACATACAATGAGCAGTTCTTC.